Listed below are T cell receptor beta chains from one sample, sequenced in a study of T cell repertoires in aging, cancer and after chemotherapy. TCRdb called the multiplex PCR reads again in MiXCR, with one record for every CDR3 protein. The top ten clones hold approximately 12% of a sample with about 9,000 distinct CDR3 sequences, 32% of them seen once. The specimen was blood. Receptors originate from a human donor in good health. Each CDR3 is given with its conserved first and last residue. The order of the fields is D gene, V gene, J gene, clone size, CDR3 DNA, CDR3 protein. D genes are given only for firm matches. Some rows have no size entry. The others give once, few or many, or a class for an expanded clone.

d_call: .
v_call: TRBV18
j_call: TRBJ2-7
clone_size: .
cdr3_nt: TGTGCCAGCTCCCAGGACAGCTACGAGCAGTACTTC
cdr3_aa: CASSQDSYEQYF

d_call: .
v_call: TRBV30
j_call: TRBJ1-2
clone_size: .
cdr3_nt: TGTGCCTGGAGTGACATATCCGGGACGACCTTCCATGGCTACACCTTC
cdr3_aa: CAWSDISGTTFHGYTF

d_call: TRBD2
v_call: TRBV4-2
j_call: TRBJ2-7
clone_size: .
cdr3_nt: TGCGCCAGCAGCGCGGGACTAGCGGCCAACGAGCAGTACTTC
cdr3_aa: CASSAGLAANEQYF

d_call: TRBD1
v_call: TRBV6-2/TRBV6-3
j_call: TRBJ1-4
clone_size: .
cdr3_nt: TGTGCCAGCAGCCTCGGGACAGGGGGCAGGAATGAAAAACTGTTTTTT
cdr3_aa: CASSLGTGGRNEKLFF

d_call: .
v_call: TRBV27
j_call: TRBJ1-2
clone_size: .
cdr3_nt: TGTGCCAGCACCCAAGGATGGGGCTATGGCTACACCTTC
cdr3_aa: CASTQGWGYGYTF

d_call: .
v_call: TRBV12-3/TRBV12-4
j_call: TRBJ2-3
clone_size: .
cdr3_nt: TGTGCCAGCAAAATAGGGGGCACAGATACGCAGTATTTT
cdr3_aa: CASKIGGTDTQYF

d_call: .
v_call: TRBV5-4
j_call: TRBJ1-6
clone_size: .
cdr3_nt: TGTGCCAGCAGCCTCGGGAATTTGGGCAATTCACCCCTCCACTTT
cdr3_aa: CASSLGNLGNSPLHF

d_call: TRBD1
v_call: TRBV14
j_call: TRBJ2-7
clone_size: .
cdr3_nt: TGTGCCAGCAGCCCCCGGGACAGGCCCGACGAGCAGTACTTC
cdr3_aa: CASSPRDRPDEQYF

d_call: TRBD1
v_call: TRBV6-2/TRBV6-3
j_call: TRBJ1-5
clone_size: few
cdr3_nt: TGTGCCAGCAGTTACGGGACAGGGGTGTCGAGCAATCAGCCCCAGCATTTT
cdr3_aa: CASSYGTGVSSNQPQHF

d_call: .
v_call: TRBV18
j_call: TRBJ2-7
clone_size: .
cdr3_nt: TGTGCCAGCTCCGAGGGGAACACCCCTTTAGGAGAGCAGTACTTC
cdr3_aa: CASSEGNTPLGEQYF

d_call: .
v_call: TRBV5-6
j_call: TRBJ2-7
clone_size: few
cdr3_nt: TGTGCCAGCAGCTTGGGTTCGGCCGTGAACCCCTACGAGCAGTACTTC
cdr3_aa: CASSLGSAVNPYEQYF

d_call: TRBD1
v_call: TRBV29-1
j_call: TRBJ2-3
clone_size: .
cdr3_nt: TGCAGCGTTGAAGGGGGACAGGGGGCTGATACGCAGTATTTT
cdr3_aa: CSVEGGQGADTQYF

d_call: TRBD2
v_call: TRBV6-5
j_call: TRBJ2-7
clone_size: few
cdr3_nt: TGTGCCAGCAGTTACTCGGATAGCGGGGGGGAGGGTGGCTACGAGCAGTACTTC
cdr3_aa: CASSYSDSGGEGGYEQYF

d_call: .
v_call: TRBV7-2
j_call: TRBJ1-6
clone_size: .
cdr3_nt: TGTGCCAGCAGCCTTCGACAGGATTCACCCCTCCACTTT
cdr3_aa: CASSLRQDSPLHF

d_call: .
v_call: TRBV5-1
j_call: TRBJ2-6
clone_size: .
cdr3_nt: TGCGCCAGCATGCCCTCAGCAATCTCTGGGGCCAACGTCCTGACTTTC
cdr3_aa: CASMPSAISGANVLTF

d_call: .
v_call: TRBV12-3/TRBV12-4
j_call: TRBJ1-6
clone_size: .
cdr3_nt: TGTGCCAGCACCCAGGAGGGTGAGGCACCCCTCCACTTT
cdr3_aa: CASTQEGEAPLHF

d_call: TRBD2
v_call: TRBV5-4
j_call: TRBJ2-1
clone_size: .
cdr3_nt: TGTGCCAGCAGCGCGACTGGGGCGGGGGTTAATGACAATGAGCAGTTCTTC
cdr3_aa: CASSATGAGVNDNEQFF

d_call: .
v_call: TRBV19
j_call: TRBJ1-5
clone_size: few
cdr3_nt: TGTGCCAGTAGTATAGTGGGTGGGCAGCCCCAGCATTTT
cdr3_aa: CASSIVGGQPQHF

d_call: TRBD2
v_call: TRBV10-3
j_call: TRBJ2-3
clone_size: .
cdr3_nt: TGTGCCATCAGGCCGGGACTAGCGGGCCCACTCACAGATACGCAGTATTTT
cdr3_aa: CAIRPGLAGPLTDTQYF

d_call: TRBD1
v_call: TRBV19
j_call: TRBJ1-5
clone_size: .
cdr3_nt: TGTGCCAGTAGTATCCCCAGGGGGGGCAATCAGCCCCAGCATTTT
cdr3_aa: CASSIPRGGNQPQHF

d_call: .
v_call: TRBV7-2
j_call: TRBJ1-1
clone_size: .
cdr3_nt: TGTGCCAGCAGCCAAACAGGGTGGTCGAACACTGAAGCTTTCTTT
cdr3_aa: CASSQTGWSNTEAFF

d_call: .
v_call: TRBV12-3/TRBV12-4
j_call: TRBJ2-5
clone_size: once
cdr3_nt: TGTGCCAGCAGTTTAGCGCAGGGGGGGGGGACCCAGTACTTC
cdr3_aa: CASSLAQGGGTQYF

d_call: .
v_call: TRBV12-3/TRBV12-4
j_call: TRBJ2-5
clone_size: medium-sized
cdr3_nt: TGTGCCAGCAGTTTATCGGTCCAAGAGACCCAGTACTTC
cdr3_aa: CASSLSVQETQYF

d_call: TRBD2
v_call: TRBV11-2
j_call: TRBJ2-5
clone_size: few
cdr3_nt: TGTGCCAGCAGCTCTGCGGGGGGGCGGTGGGAGACCCAGTACTTC
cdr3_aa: CASSSAGGRWETQYF

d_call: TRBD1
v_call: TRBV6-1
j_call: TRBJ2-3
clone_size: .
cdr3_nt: TGTGCCAGCAGTCTCCGTCAGGGGGCCGTAGATACGCAGTATTTT
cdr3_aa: CASSLRQGAVDTQYF

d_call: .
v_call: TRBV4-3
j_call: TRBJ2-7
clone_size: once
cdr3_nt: TGCGCCAGCAGCCAAGATGAGGGCGGTCCCTACGAGCAGTACTTC
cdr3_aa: CASSQDEGGPYEQYF

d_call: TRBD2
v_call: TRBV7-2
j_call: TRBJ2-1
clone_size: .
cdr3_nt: TGTGCCAGCATCGTGACTAGCGGGGTCTACAATGAGCAGTTCTTC
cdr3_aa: CASIVTSGVYNEQFF

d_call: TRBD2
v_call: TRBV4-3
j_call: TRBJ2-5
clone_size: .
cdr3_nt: TGCGCCAGCAGCCTATGGGCGGGGGGAGGGGGAGAGACCCAGTACTTC
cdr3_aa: CASSLWAGGGGETQYF

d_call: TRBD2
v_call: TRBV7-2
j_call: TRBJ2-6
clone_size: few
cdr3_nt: TGTGCCAGCAGCACTCAAGCGGGGGGGGGCTCTGGGGCCAACGTCCTGACTTTC
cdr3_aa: CASSTQAGGGSGANVLTF

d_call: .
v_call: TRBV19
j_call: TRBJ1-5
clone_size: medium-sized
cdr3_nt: TGTGCCAGTAGTATAACGGGAAGCAATCAGCCCCAGCATTTT
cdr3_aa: CASSITGSNQPQHF

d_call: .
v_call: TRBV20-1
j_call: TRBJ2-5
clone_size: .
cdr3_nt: TGCAGTGCTAGAGAGGGGGGCAGGGGGCAAGAGACCCAGTACTTC
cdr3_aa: CSAREGGRGQETQYF

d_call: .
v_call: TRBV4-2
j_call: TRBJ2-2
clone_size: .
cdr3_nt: TGTGCCAGCAGCCAAGATTCCAACCCGAACACCGGGGAGCTGTTTTTT
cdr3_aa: CASSQDSNPNTGELFF

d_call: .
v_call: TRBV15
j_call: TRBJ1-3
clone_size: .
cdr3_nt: TGTGCCGTTAAACCGGGACAACGGGGAAACACCATATATTTT
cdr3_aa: CAVKPGQRGNTIYF

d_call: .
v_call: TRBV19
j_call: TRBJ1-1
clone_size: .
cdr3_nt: TGTGCCAGTAGTATAAGTGCGGTCGCCACTGAAGCTTTCTTT
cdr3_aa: CASSISAVATEAFF

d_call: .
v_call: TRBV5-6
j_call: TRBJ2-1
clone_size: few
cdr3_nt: TGTGCCAGCAGCTTGGGGGATGGAAATGAGCAGTTCTTC
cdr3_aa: CASSLGDGNEQFF

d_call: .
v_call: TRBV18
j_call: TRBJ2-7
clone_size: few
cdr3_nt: TGTGCCAGCTCACCGGACGGCGCCCACGAGCAGTACTTC
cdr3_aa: CASSPDGAHEQYF

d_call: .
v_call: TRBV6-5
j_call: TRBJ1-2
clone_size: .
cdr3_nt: TGTGCCAGCAGTTTCTCATTTACAGGGCAAAACTATGGCTACACCTTC
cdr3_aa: CASSFSFTGQNYGYTF

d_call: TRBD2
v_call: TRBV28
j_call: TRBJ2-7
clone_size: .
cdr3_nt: TGTGCCAGCAGTTCGGGGGGGCTGGTCTACGAGCAGTACTTC
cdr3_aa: CASSSGGLVYEQYF

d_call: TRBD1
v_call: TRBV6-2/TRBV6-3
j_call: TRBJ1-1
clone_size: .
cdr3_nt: TGTGCCAGCAATCCCGACAGGGAGAACACTGAAGCTTTCTTT
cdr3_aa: CASNPDRENTEAFF

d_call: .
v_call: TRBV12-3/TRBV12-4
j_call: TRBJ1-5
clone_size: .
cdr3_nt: TGTGCCAGCAGCACCACAGAACATAGCAAACAGCCCCAGCATTTT
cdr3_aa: CASSTTEHSKQPQHF

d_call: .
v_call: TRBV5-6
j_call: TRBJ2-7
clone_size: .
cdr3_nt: TGTGCCAGCAGCCTCCAGGACAACTACGAGCAGTACTTC
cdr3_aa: CASSLQDNYEQYF

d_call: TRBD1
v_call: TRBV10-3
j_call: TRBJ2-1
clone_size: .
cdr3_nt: TGTGCCATCAGGGGGACAGATACCTACAATGAGCAGTTCTTC
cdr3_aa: CAIRGTDTYNEQFF

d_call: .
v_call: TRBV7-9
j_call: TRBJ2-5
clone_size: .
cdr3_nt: TGTGCCAGCAGCTCGAGGGAGGCAGTCCAGACCCAGTACTTC
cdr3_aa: CASSSREAVQTQYF

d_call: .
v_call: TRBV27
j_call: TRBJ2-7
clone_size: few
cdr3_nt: TGTGCCAGCAGTTTGGGGCAGGGGCTCGCCTACGAGCAGTACTTC
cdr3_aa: CASSLGQGLAYEQYF

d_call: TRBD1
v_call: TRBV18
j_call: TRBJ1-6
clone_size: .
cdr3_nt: TGTGCCAGCTCACTCCGAGGGGGACAGGAATCACCCCTCCACTTT
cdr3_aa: CASSLRGGQESPLHF

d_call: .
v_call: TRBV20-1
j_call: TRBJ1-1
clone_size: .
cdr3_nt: TGCAGTGCTACCCGCGGGGCAGACCGCGCTTTCTTT
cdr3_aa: CSATRGADRAFF

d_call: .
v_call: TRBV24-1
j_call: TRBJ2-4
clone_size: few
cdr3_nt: TGTGCCACCAGTGATTTGGTAGGCCGGGGGGCCAAAAACATTCAGTACTTC
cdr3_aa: CATSDLVGRGAKNIQYF

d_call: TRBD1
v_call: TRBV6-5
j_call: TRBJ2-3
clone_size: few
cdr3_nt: TGTGCCAGCAGTTTTCGGGACAGGGGAATAGATACGCAGTATTTT
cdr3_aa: CASSFRDRGIDTQYF

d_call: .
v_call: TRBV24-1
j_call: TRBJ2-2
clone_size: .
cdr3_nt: TGTGCCACCAGTGATTGGGGGGATATCGGGACCGGGGAGCTGTTTTTT
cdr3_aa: CATSDWGDIGTGELFF